Presented here are 13 T cell receptor beta chains from one specimen sequenced in a study of blood T cell repertoires in COVID-19. This table comes from immunoSEQ multiplex PCR, and its TCRdb copy is limited to in-frame clones, with some not included. The sample includes 180,000 or so clones, around nine tenths of them seen just once. The sequencing sample was made of peripheral blood. All receptors derive from a man between 70 and 80 years old with acute or convalescent COVID-19.

The gene calls are TRBV3-1 (or the pseudogene TRBV3-2) and TRBJ2-2; TRBD1 matches at 7 bases. J gave up 4 bases and V 3 bases, and 5 bases lay outside the gene matches. The CDR3 covers 15 residues. Germline V gene lookup returns CDR1 LGHDT and CDR2 YNNKEL (reference sequence). The CDR3 region is CASSQIRTGTGELFF. In DNA form, the CDR3 reads TGTGCCAGCAGCCAGATTCGGACAGGCACCGGGGAGCTGTTTTTT.

The V call is TRBV10-3, the J call TRBJ2-3; TRBD2 is a possible D gene (6 bases). Germline lookup yields CDR1 ENHRY and CDR2 SYGVKD. This CDR3 has 16 residues. With 2 bases removed from V and 3 bases from J, the gap between germline ends came to 15 bases. In DNA, the CDR3 is TGTGCCATCAGTGAGAGGGAGGCAGGTAGGACAGATACGCAGTATTTT. It encodes CAISEREAGRTDTQYF.

This clone was counted between two and nine times. The rearrangement links TRBV7-9 to TRBJ2-1; D is possibly TRBD1 (5 bases). The V gene lost 5 bases and the J gene lost 4 bases, with 15 bases spanning the gap. The CDR3 covers 15 residues. Germline values: CDR1 SEHNR, CDR2 FQNEAQ (reference sequence). CDR3 bases: TGTGCCAGCAGCCCTCCTTCGAGACAGTACAATGAGCAGTTCTTC. This translates into CASSPPSRQYNEQFF.

The CDR3 loop is CASSSGQIDTEAFF. The CDR3 DNA follows: TGTGCCAGCAGCTCGGGACAGATAGACACTGAAGCTTTCTTT. This sequence joins TRBV7-9 and TRBJ1-1; 7 nucleotides agree with TRBD1. Germline values: CDR1 SEHNR, CDR2 FQNEAQ (reference sequence). This CDR3 spans 14 amino acids. The junction had 5 bases not matched to a gene; V was cut back by 4 bases and J by 3 bases.

V usage is TRBV12-5 and J usage is TRBJ1-5; D is possibly TRBD1 (5 bases). The germline CDR1 and CDR2 sequences are LGHNT and FRNRAP. There are 16 residues in the CDR3. Trimming stripped 4 bases from V and 3 bases from J, with 16 bases between. CDR3 coding DNA: TGTGCTAGTGGTTGGGGCGGGGGTCTCGACAATCAGCCCCAGCATTTT. It translates to CASGWGGGLDNQPQHF.

In this sample, this clone turned up once. V is TRBV6-5 and J is TRBJ2-7; tentatively, D is TRBD2 (6 bases). The CDR3 is 14 residues long. Germline lookup yields CDR1 MNHEY and CDR2 SVGAGI. Deletions cut 6 bases from V and 5 bases from J, with 17 bases between. The CDR3 sequence: CASSPGMGGNEQYF. As DNA, the CDR3 is TGTGCCAGCAGCCCCGGGATGGGGGGTAACGAGCAGTACTTC.

The chain combines TRBV11-2 with TRBJ2-7, with D unclear. From germline, CDR1 is SGHAT and CDR2 FQNNGV. Trimming cost V 3 bases and J 6 bases, with 9 bases left between them. This CDR3 comprises 12 residues. The chain's CDR3 is CASSFSLFEQYF. The CDR3 DNA reads as TGTGCCAGCAGCTTTTCTTTATTCGAGCAGTACTTC.

This sequence joins TRBV9 and TRBJ1-5, with D maybe TRBD1 (5 bases). Germline V gene sequence: CDR1 SGDLS, CDR2 YYNGEE. The CDR3 covers 15 residues. Trimming removed 4 bases from V and 3 bases from J, with 14 bases in between. CDR3 DNA: TGTGCCAGCAGCCCCGGGGGGTCCTCCAATCAGCCCCAGCATTTT. Its protein is CASSPGGSSNQPQHF. Full variable domain (missing parts from reference TRBV9 and TRBJ1-5): DSGVTQTPKHLITATGQRVTLRCSPRSGDLSVYWYQQSLDQGLQFLIQYYNGEERAKGNILERFSAQQFPDLHSELNLSSLELGDSALYFCASSPGGSSNQPQHFGDGTRLSIL.

The J gene is TRBJ1-1, the V gene TRBV19, with D tentatively TRBD1 (5 bases). The germline V gene encodes CDR1 LNHDA and CDR2 SQIVND (reference sequence). The V end was cut by 5 bases, the J end by 3 bases, with 16 bases between. The CDR3 runs to 15 residues. The CDR3 DNA reads as TGTGCCAGTAGTCCGAGAAGGACGGGGGACACTGAAGCTTTCTTT. Its protein product is CASSPRRTGDTEAFF.

The rearrangement joins TRBV18 to TRBJ2-7; TRBD2 is a possible D gene (7 bases). The V gene's germline CDR1 is KGHSH and CDR2 LQKENI. Trimming stripped 4 bases from V and 4 bases from J, with 14 bases between. CDR3 length: 14 amino acids. As DNA, the CDR3 is TGTGCCAGCTCACTCGCGGGGGCCCTATACGAGCAGTACTTC. Protein product: CASSLAGALYEQYF. Using reference TRBV18 and TRBJ2-7 for the parts outside the CDR3, the full variable domain is NAGVMQNPRHLVRRRGQEARLRCSPMKGHSHVYWYRQLPEEGLKFMVYLQKENIIDESGMPKERFSAEFPKEGPSILRIQQVVRGDSAAYFCASSLAGALYEQYFGPGTRLTVT.

V gene TRBV29-1 combines with J gene TRBJ2-5; possible D gene TRBD2, 5 bases. This CDR3 comprises 13 residues. Germline V gene lookup returns CDR1 SQVTM and CDR2 ANQGSEA. Trimming took 0 bases from V and 5 from J, leaving 10 bases between them. This CDR3 reads CSVEDRTRETQYF. Here the CDR3 DNA reads TGCAGCGTTGAAGACAGGACTCGGGAGACCCAGTACTTC.

This clone was recorded a few times. The junction and the germline gene differ at one end; a read error may be behind it. The rearrangement links TRBV20-1 to TRBJ1-6, with D hard to call. The CDR3 runs to 11 residues. Germline assignment: CDR1 DFQATT and CDR2 SNEGSKA (reference sequence). In DNA, the CDR3 is TGCAGTGCTATAAATCAGGTGAAGGAAAACTTT. It is translated as CSAINQVKENF.

The rearrangement joins TRBV2 to TRBJ1-4; D unresolved. Trimming left V 4 bases short and J 2 bases short, with 14 bases between. This CDR3 has 16 amino acids. Germline V gene data show CDR1 as SNHLY and CDR2 as FYNNEI. CDR3 sequence reads: CASSGGSVGTNEKLFF. DNA for the CDR3: TGTGCCAGCAGTGGTGGGAGTGTCGGGACTAATGAAAAACTGTTTTTT.